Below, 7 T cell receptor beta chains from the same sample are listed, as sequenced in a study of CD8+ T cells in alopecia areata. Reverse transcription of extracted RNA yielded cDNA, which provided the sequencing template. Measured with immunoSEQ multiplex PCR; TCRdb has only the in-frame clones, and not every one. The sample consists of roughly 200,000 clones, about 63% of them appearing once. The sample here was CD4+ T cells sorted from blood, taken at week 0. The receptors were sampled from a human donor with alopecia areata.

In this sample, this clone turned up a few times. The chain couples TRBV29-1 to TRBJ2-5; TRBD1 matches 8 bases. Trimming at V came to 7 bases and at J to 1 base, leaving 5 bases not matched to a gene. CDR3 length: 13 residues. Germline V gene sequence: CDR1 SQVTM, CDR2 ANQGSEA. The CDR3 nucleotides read TGCAGCGCCGAGGGACAGGCCCAAGAGACCCAGTACTTC. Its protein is CSAEGQAQETQYF.

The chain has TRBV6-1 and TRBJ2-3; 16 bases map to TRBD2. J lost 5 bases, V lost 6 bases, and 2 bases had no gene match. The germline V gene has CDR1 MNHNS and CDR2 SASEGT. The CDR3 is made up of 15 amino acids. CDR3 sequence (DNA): TGTGCCAGCAGGGGACTAGCGGGGGGGCTAGATACGCAGTATTTT. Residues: CASRGLAGGLDTQYF.

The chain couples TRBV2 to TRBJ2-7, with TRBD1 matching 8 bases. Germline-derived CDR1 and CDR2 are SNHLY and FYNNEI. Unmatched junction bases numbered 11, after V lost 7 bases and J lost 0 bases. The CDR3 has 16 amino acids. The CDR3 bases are TGTGCCAGCACCACCCCCCGACAGGGGTTCTCCTACGAGCAGTACTTC. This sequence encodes CASTTPRQGFSYEQYF.

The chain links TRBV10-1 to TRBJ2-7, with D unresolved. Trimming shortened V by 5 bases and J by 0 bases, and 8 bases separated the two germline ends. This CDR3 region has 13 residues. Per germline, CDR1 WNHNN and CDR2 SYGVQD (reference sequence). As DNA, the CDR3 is TGCGCCAGCAGTAAAACTTACTCCTACGAGCAGTACTTC. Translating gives CASSKTYSYEQYF.

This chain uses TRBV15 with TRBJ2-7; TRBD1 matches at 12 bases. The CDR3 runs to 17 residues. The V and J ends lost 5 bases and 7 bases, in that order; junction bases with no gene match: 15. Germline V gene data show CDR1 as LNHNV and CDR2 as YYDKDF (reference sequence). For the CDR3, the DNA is TGTGCCACCAGCTTTCTCCCTCCGGGACAGGGGGCGGGGGAGCAGTACTTC. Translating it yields CATSFLPPGQGAGEQYF. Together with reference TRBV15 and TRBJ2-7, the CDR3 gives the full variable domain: DAMVIQNPRYQVTQFGKPVTLSCSQTLNHNVMYWYQQKSSQAPKLLFHYYDKDFNNEADTPDNFQSRRPNTSFCFLDIRSPGLGDTAMYLCATSFLPPGQGAGEQYFGPGTRLTVT.

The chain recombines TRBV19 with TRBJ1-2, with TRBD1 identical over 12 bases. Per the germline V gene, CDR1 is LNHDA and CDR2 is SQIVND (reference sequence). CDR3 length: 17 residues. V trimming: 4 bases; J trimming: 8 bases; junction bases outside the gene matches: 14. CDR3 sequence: CASSTSVTGTGGEGYTF. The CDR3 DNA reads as TGTGCCAGTAGTACGTCAGTGACCGGGACAGGGGGCGAAGGCTACACCTTC.

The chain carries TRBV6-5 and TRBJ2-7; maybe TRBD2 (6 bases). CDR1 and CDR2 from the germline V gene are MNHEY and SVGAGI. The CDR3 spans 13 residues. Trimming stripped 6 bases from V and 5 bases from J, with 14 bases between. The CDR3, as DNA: TGTGCCAGCAGGACCGGGAGCAGGGACGAGCAGTACTTC. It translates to CASRTGSRDEQYF.